This T cell receptor beta chain was recorded in a study of blood T cell repertoires in COVID-19. Looking at the study overall: Samples came from the United States, Italy and Spain, spanning acute and convalescent COVID-19.

This clone was counted between two and nine times. As processed by the authors: Scientists estimated how many nucleated cells there were by amplifying reference gene primers. Profiled with immunoSEQ multiplex PCR; TCRdb holds only in-frame clones, not every one. The V and J calls and clone size come from that table; D and trimming were worked out from the DNA. The sample contains more than 150,000 clones, around 86% of which appear only once. Trimming pared 5 bases from V and 5 bases from J, leaving 12 bases between. CDR3 length: 13 amino acids. Germline V lookup: CDR1 SGHVS, CDR2 FQNEAQ. The chain joins TRBV7-8 to TRBJ1-2; the D is unclear. This TCR was sampled from a woman aged 40 to 50 with acute or convalescent COVID-19. The sample taken for sequencing was peripheral blood. CDR3 protein: CASSPLSEYGYTF. The CDR3 coding sequence is TGTGCCAGCAGCCCATTGTCTGAGTATGGCTACACCTTC.